The 27 T cell receptor beta chains below were found in one sample sequenced in a study of neurological immune-mediated disorders. MiXCR, applied by TCRdb to the 5' RACE reads, yields one record per CDR3 protein. This table holds 90,000 to 150,000 distinct CDR3 sequences, about 3.4% found once. The specimen sequenced was PBMCs. These receptors came from a woman aged 25 to 39 with multiple sclerosis.

This chain links TRBV6-5 with TRBJ1-1; D remains unclear. CDR3 size: 15 residues. V was trimmed by 0 bases and J by 6 bases, leaving 14 bases between them. CDR1 is MNHEY and CDR2 is SVGAGI in the germline V gene. The CDR3 sequence: CASSYSRTRRAEAFF. CDR3 sequence (DNA): TGTGCCAGCAGTTACTCGCGCACCCGGAGGGCTGAAGCTTTCTTT.

In its sample, this clonotype was seen many times. This may be a read error: a much more frequent sequence differs by one nucleotide. The chain joins TRBV5-1 to TRBJ2-7; D gene uncertain. V dropped 0 bases and J dropped 0 bases, with 7 bases sitting between them. This CDR3 region has 14 residues. CDR1 and CDR2 from the germline V gene are SGHRS and YFSETQ. CDR3 sequence: CASSLGSSSYEQYF. DNA of the CDR3: TGCGCCAGCAGCTTGGGGTCCAGCTCCTACGAGCAGTACTTC.

This clonotype has ten or more counts. The chain uses TRBV6-5 and TRBJ2-7; TRBD2 matches at 11 bases. The germline V gene encodes CDR1 MNHEY and CDR2 SVGAGI. The CDR3 sequence is 16 residues long. With V trimmed by 1 base and J by 5 bases, 7 bases remained unmatched. Here the CDR3 reads CASSYLEGLAANEQYF. Written as DNA, the CDR3 is TGTGCCAGCAGTTACTTGGAGGGACTAGCGGCGAACGAGCAGTACTTC.

This clonotype was seen repeatedly, ten times or more. The V gene is TRBV6-1, the J gene TRBJ2-7; 8 bases are shared with TRBD1. V was clipped by 4 bases and J by 1 base; unmatched bases: 6. Per germline, CDR1 MNHNS and CDR2 SASEGT. This CDR3 has 15 amino acids. CDR3 amino acids: CASSGRTGNSYEQYF. The CDR3, as DNA: TGTGCCAGCAGTGGGCGGACAGGGAATTCCTACGAGCAGTACTTC.

Within the sample, this clonotype is medium-sized (0.01 to 0.1%). This chain links TRBV20-1 with TRBJ2-5; 12 bases are shared with TRBD2. V lost 2 bases, J lost 2 bases, and 6 bases stayed unmatched. This CDR3 is 16 amino acids long. The germline gives CDR1 DFQATT, CDR2 SNEGSKA (reference sequence). This CDR3 reads CSARFGLAGNQETQYF. Written as DNA, the CDR3 is TGCAGTGCTAGATTCGGACTAGCGGGGAATCAAGAGACCCAGTACTTC.

Ten or more counts support this clonotype. The rearrangement joins TRBV12-3 or TRBV12-4 to TRBJ1-1; possibly TRBD1 for D (6 bases). Between the trimmed V and J ends, which lost 5 bases and 10 bases, there was a span of 11 bases. There are 11 residues in the CDR3. The CDR3 region has the DNA TGTGCCAGCAGTGGAGGACAGACAGCTTTCTTT. Encoded protein: CASSGGQTAFF.

This clonotype came up many times. V gene TRBV6-1 combines with J gene TRBJ2-5; possibly TRBD1 for D (5 bases). CDR3 size: 13 residues. Trimming removed 6 bases at V and 5 bases at J, with 13 bases between. Germline V gives CDR1 MNHNS, CDR2 SASEGT. This CDR3 is CASSLTVGETQYF. CDR3 sequence (DNA): TGTGCCAGCAGCTTGACAGTGGGGGAGACCCAGTACTTC.

This clonotype was detected many times. The chain links TRBV5-5 to TRBJ2-1; D possibly corresponds to TRBD2 (6 bases). Germline V gene lookup returns CDR1 SGHKS and CDR2 YYEKEE (reference sequence). The CDR3 runs to 12 residues. Trimming pared 4 bases from V and 10 bases from J, leaving 12 bases between. DNA for the CDR3: TGTGCCAGCAGCCGGCCGGGGAGGGAGCAGTTCTTC. Its translation: CASSRPGREQFF.

This clonotype has at least ten counts. This chain joins TRBV7-6 and TRBJ2-2, with 13 bases aligning to TRBD2. V shed 6 bases, J shed 5 bases, and the junction held 3 bases outside the gene matches. The CDR3 sequence is 15 residues long. The germline gives CDR1 SGHVS, CDR2 FNYEAQ. CDR3 in amino acids: CASSPTSGRTGELFF. CDR3 coding DNA: TGTGCCAGCAGTCCGACTAGCGGGAGGACCGGGGAGCTGTTTTTT. Filled out from reference TRBV7-6 and TRBJ2-2, the complete variable domain reads GAGVSQSPRYKVTKRGQDVALRCDPISGHVSLYWYRQALGQGPEFLTYFNYEAQQDKSGLPNDRFSAERPEGSISTLTIQRTEQRDSAMYRCASSPTSGRTGELFFGEGSRLTVL.

This clonotype turned up a few times. J is TRBJ1-1 and V is TRBV5-3, with D unresolved. TRBV5-3 carries the ORF label, with uncertain function. This CDR3 comprises 11 residues. Trimming removed 6 bases from V and 5 bases from J, with 8 bases in between. This CDR3 is CARKGGTEAFF. The DNA of the CDR3 is TGTGCCAGAAAAGGCGGGACTGAAGCTTTCTTT.

Points on this clonotype: A much bigger clone sits one base away, suggesting this may be a read error. CDR3 sequence (DNA): TGCAGTGATAGATGGGAGTCGAATGAAAAACTGTTTTTT. It yields the protein CSDRWESNEKLFF. This chain uses TRBV20-1 with TRBJ1-4; D ambiguous. Germline CDR1 is DFQATT and CDR2 is SNEGSKA (reference sequence). The CDR3 runs to 13 residues.

This clonotype was counted at least ten times. This chain links TRBV10-3 with TRBJ1-2; no clear D. V lost 11 bases and J lost 6, with 13 bases in between. Germline V gene lookup returns CDR1 ENHRY and CDR2 SYGVKD. There are 11 residues in the CDR3. Here the CDR3 reads CAFPEADGYTF. CDR3 coding DNA: TGTGCCTTCCCCGAGGCGGATGGCTACACCTTC.

This clonotype was recorded many times. This chain connects TRBV15 to TRBJ2-1; the D is unclear. CDR1 is LNHNV and CDR2 is YYDKDF in the germline V gene (reference sequence). The CDR3 is 14 amino acids. The V gene lost 5 bases and the J gene lost 0 bases, with 8 bases spanning the gap. Here the CDR3 DNA reads TGTGCCACCAGCCCGAACCCCTCCTACAATGAGCAGTTCTTC. It encodes CATSPNPSYNEQFF.

This clonotype was observed many times. The gene calls are TRBV20-1 and TRBJ1-1; D possibly corresponds to TRBD1 (5 bases). V lost 3 bases and J lost 3, with 14 bases in between. The CDR3 runs to 14 residues. Germline values: CDR1 DFQATT, CDR2 SNEGSKA (reference sequence). The CDR3 here is CSASELRGDTEAFF. In DNA form, the CDR3 reads TGCAGTGCTAGTGAATTGAGAGGGGACACTGAAGCTTTCTTT.

In this sample, this clonotype turned up many times. The chain links TRBV5-1 to TRBJ1-1; D not resolved. Germline CDR1 and CDR2: SGHRS and YFSETQ. The CDR3 is made up of 12 amino acids. Trimming removed 3 bases at V and 7 bases at J, with 10 bases between. CDR3 DNA sequence: TGCGCCAGCAGCTCTGGGGTGAGTGAAGCTTTCTTT. It yields the protein CASSSGVSEAFF.

This clonotype has a count of ten or more. V and J are TRBV4-1 and TRBJ1-1; D uncertain. The CDR3 runs to 14 residues. Trimming pared 1 base from V and 1 base from J, leaving 7 bases between. CDR1 MGHRA and CDR2 YSYEKL come from the germline V gene. CDR3 in DNA: TGCGCCAGCAGCCAAGCTGAATGGAACACTGAAGCTTTCTTT. Translation gives CASSQAEWNTEAFF.

This clonotype has at least ten counts. The chain combines TRBV7-6 with TRBJ2-7; TRBD2 aligns across 11 bases. The CDR3 spans 17 residues. Germline V gene sequence: CDR1 SGHVS, CDR2 FNYEAQ. V lost 5 bases and J lost 1; bases outside the gene matches: 10. CDR3 in DNA: TGTGCCAGCAGCAAAGGGAGCCTAGCGGGGGGTTCCTACGAGCAGTACTTC. Residues: CASSKGSLAGGSYEQYF.

This clonotype occurred many times. V and J are TRBV5-1 and TRBJ1-4; 9 positions agree with TRBD1. The germline CDR1 and CDR2 sequences are SGHRS and YFSETQ. J was trimmed by 5 bases and V by 4 bases; bases with no gene match: 9. The CDR3 is 16 residues long. The CDR3 spells CASSVWTGDGNEKLFF. CDR3 sequence (DNA): TGCGCCAGCAGCGTATGGACAGGGGATGGAAATGAAAAACTGTTTTTT.

This clonotype has a count of ten or more. The chain joins TRBV3-1 to TRBJ2-7; TRBD1 matches 7 bases. Losses at the gene ends were 0 bases for V and 0 bases for J; bases not matched to a gene: 5. The germline gives CDR1 LGHDT, CDR2 YNNKEL (reference sequence). CDR3 length equals 16 residues. CDR3 nucleotide sequence: TGTGCCAGCAGCCAAGATTTGACAGGGTACTCCTACGAGCAGTACTTC. Its translation is CASSQDLTGYSYEQYF.

This clonotype was seen many times. The chain combines TRBV29-1 with TRBJ2-1; D is possibly TRBD2 (7 bases). The germline V gene has CDR1 SQVTM and CDR2 ANQGSEA. The CDR3 loop spans 13 amino acids. Between the trimmed V and J ends, which lost 7 bases and 9 bases, there was a span of 19 bases. CDR3 DNA sequence: TGCAGCGGGTCCAGCGGGGAAGGGGGTGAGCAGTTCTTC. This codes for CSGSSGEGGEQFF.

This clonotype has a count of ten or more. The chain couples TRBV7-9 to TRBJ1-1; 7 bases are shared with TRBD1. The V segment lost 2 bases and the J segment 5 bases; nucleotides outside the gene matches: 5. The CDR3 is 14 residues long. Germline V gives CDR1 SEHNR, CDR2 FQNEAQ (reference sequence). This CDR3 is CASSLTAGGTEAFF. In nucleotides, the CDR3 is TGTGCCAGCAGCTTAACGGCAGGGGGAACTGAAGCTTTCTTT.

This clonotype was counted many times. This chain uses TRBV7-8 with TRBJ2-1; 10 bases match TRBD1. This CDR3 contains 18 residues. CDR1 is SGHVS, CDR2 FQNEAQ, per germline. The ends lost 2 bases at V and 9 bases at J; junction bases unmatched: 16. The CDR3 nucleotides read TGTGCCAGCAGCTTAATGGGTGGGGGACAGGGGAACGTCGGTGAGCAGTTCTTC. Its protein product is CASSLMGGGQGNVGEQFF.

CDR3 protein: CASGLAANTGELFF. The CDR3 DNA is TGTGCCAGCGGACTAGCGGCGAACACCGGGGAGCTGTTTTTT. This chain links TRBV27 with TRBJ2-2, with 10 positions matching TRBD2. In germline, CDR1 is MNHEY, CDR2 SMNVEV (reference sequence). The CDR3 extends over 14 amino acids. With 8 bases clipped from V and 0 bases from J, the junction kept 0 bases outside the gene matches.

This clonotype has ten or more counts. This chain links TRBV25-1 with TRBJ1-3; D is perhaps TRBD1 (6 bases). The V end lost 4 bases, the J end lost 2 bases, and 15 bases lay between the germline ends. Looked up from germline, CDR1 is MGHDK and CDR2 is SYGVNS. This CDR3 has 16 residues. CDR3 sequence: CASSGSYEGAGNTIYF. CDR3 coding DNA: TGTGCCAGCAGTGGTTCGTACGAGGGGGCTGGAAACACCATATATTTT. Based on the CDR3 plus reference TRBV25-1 and TRBJ1-3, the full variable domain is EADIYQTPRYLVIGTGKKITLECSQTMGHDKMYWYQQDPGMELHLIHYSYGVNSTEKGDLSSESTVSRIRTEHFPLTLESARPSHTSQYLCASSGSYEGAGNTIYFGEGSWLTVV.

This clonotype was counted ten times or more. The rearrangement links TRBV29-1 to TRBJ2-1; 10 bases align to TRBD2. The trim removed 5 bases at V and 0 bases at J, leaving 4 bases unmatched. This CDR3 spans 15 amino acids. Germline CDR1 and CDR2: SQVTM and ANQGSEA. The CDR3 DNA sequence: TGCAGCGTTTTAGCGGGAGGATTCTCCTACAATGAGCAGTTCTTC. It specifies CSVLAGGFSYNEQFF.

This clonotype has at least ten counts. This sequence joins TRBV7-2 and TRBJ1-2; a possible D gene is TRBD1 (5 bases). Germline V gene sequence: CDR1 SGHTA, CDR2 FQGNSA. This CDR3 comprises 15 residues. V was clipped by 0 bases and J by 2 bases, with 10 bases between them. CDR3 DNA sequence: TGTGCCAGCAGCTTAGCCGGGGCCGGAAACTATGGCTACACCTTC. Residues: CASSLAGAGNYGYTF.

In its sample, this clonotype was seen many times. CDR3 sequence reads: CASSIGSGGNTEAFF. The CDR3 bases are TGTGCCAGTAGTATCGGTTCTGGCGGGAACACTGAAGCTTTCTTT. This chain connects TRBV19 to TRBJ1-1; D is ambiguous. This CDR3 has 15 residues. V dropped 3 bases and J dropped 1 base, with 12 bases sitting between them. CDR1 is LNHDA and CDR2 is SQIVND in the germline V gene (reference sequence).